These T cell receptor beta chains were read from a single sample in a study of blood T cell repertoires in COVID-19. Some clones are missing from TCRdb's copy, which holds only in-frame ones; the method was immunoSEQ multiplex PCR. The sample consists of approximately 350,000 clones, roughly 89% of them appearing once. The material sequenced was peripheral blood. The receptors come from a woman aged 18-29 years who had recovered from COVID-19. CDR3s include the opening cysteine and the closing phenylalanine or tryptophan. D genes are given only for firm matches. Not every row has a clone size; where given, it reads once, few, many or a size class.

CASRSRDWGNTEAFF TGTGCCAGCCGATCAAGGGACTGGGGGAACACTGAAGCTTTCTTT TRBV2 . TRBJ1-1 .
CASSLRTGDQPQHF TGTGCCAGCAGCCTGCGGACAGGGGATCAGCCCCAGCATTTT TRBV5-5 . TRBJ1-5 TRBD1
CASSPETGGAPYGYTF TGTGCCAGCAGCCCGGAAACAGGGGGCGCCCCCTACGGCTACACCTTC TRBV3-1/TRBV3-2 few TRBJ1-2 TRBD1
CASSQEGAAFTEAFF TGTGCCAGCAGCCAAGAAGGAGCGGCGTTCACTGAAGCTTTCTTT TRBV4-2 few TRBJ1-1 .
CSVGGQGESSDTQYF TGCAGCGTTGGGGGACAGGGAGAATCTTCAGATACGCAGTATTTT TRBV29-1 . TRBJ2-3 TRBD1
CASSYQGAANYGYTF TGCGCCAGCAGCTACCAGGGGGCGGCTAACTATGGCTACACCTTC TRBV5-1 once TRBJ1-2 TRBD1
CASSITLAGWYGELFF TGTGCCAGTAGTATCACGCTAGCGGGATGGTACGGGGAGCTGTTTTTT TRBV19 . TRBJ2-2 TRBD2
CASSLGQTEETQYF TGCGCCAGCAGCCTTGGACAGACCGAAGAGACCCAGTACTTC TRBV5-1 . TRBJ2-5 .
CASSIMGGRATDTQYF TGTGCCAGTAGTATCATGGGCGGGAGGGCCACAGATACGCAGTATTTT TRBV19 once TRBJ2-3 TRBD2
CSVELGYGYTF TGCAGCGTGGAGCTGGGCTATGGCTACACCTTC TRBV29-1 . TRBJ1-2 .
CASSQGQGVGEKLFF TGCGCCAGCAGCCAGGGACAGGGTGTTGGGGAAAAACTGTTTTTT TRBV5-1 once TRBJ1-4 TRBD1
CASSLREVPLHEQFF TGCGCCAGCAGCCTGCGGGAGGTCCCCCTTCATGAGCAGTTCTTC TRBV4-3 . TRBJ2-1 TRBD2
CASSYSTPYTGELFF TGTGCCAGCAGTTACTCGACTCCTTACACCGGGGAGCTGTTTTTT TRBV6-5 . TRBJ2-2 .
CASSRDPSGNTIYF TGTGCCAGTAGTCGGGATCCCTCTGGAAACACCATATATTTT TRBV19 . TRBJ1-3 .
CASSPGQIYGYTF TGTGCCAGCAGCCCGGGACAGATTTATGGCTACACCTTC TRBV7-9 . TRBJ1-2 TRBD1
CASSYSGRTSSNEQFF TGTGCCAGCAGTTACTCGGGCAGAACTAGTAGCAATGAGCAGTTCTTC TRBV6-2/TRBV6-3 . TRBJ2-1 .
CASSVTREDATDTQYF TGTGCCAGCAGTGTAACGCGGGAGGATGCCACAGATACGCAGTATTTT TRBV2 . TRBJ2-3 TRBD2
CASSARTSGRGTDTQYF TGTGCCAGCAGCGCGAGGACTAGCGGGAGAGGCACAGATACGCAGTATTTT TRBV7-2 . TRBJ2-3 TRBD2
CASSSRDSYGYTF TGTGCCAGCAGCTCCCGGGACTCCTATGGCTACACCTTC TRBV7-2 . TRBJ1-2 .
CASSPRTSGTIEQFF TGTGCCAGCTCACCTAGGACTAGCGGGACTATTGAGCAGTTCTTC TRBV18 . TRBJ2-1 TRBD2
CASSRRGETQYF TGCGCCAGCAGTCGGAGAGGAGAGACCCAGTACTTC TRBV4-3 . TRBJ2-5 .
CSASLEGVDGYTF TGCAGTGCTAGTCTCGAAGGGGTGGATGGCTACACCTTC TRBV20-1 . TRBJ1-2 .
CASSQGWDRVVGYTF TGCGCCAGCAGCCAAGGGTGGGACAGGGTTGTCGGCTACACCTTC TRBV4-1 . TRBJ1-2 TRBD1
CASSYRARAPSGANVLTF TGTGCCAGCAGTTATCGTGCCAGGGCCCCCTCTGGGGCCAACGTCCTGACTTTC TRBV6-2/TRBV6-3 . TRBJ2-6 .
CASSLESNNEQFF TGTGCCAGCAGCTTGGAGAGCAACAATGAGCAGTTCTTC TRBV7-9 . TRBJ2-1 .
CSAGTSNTGELFF TGCAGTGCCGGGACTAGCAACACCGGGGAGCTGTTTTTT TRBV29-1 . TRBJ2-2 TRBD2
CASSQKGTGITEAFF TGCGCCAGCAGCCAAAAAGGGACAGGGATCACTGAAGCTTTCTTT TRBV4-3 . TRBJ1-1 TRBD1
CASSPPRVGELFF TGTGCCAGCAGCCCCCCCCGGGTCGGGGAGCTGTTTTTT TRBV12-3/TRBV12-4 . TRBJ2-2 .
CASSTNGYTF TGTGCCAGCAGTACAAATGGCTACACCTTC TRBV25-1 . TRBJ1-2 .
CASSQGREGQDTQYF TGTGCCAGCAGCCAAGGGCGGGAGGGCCAAGATACGCAGTATTTT TRBV4-2 . TRBJ2-3 TRBD2
CAWSGTGGPKTQYF TGTGCCTGGAGTGGAACAGGGGGCCCGAAGACCCAGTACTTC TRBV30 . TRBJ2-5 TRBD1